The 23 T cell receptor beta chains given below trace back to one sample, sequenced in a study of cytomegalovirus exposure and HLA in healthy donors. Researchers ran the PCR with 60 Vbeta and 13 Jbeta primers. The protocol was immunoSEQ multiplex PCR, while the TCRdb copy is restricted to in-frame clones and leaves out a portion. The table lists 140,000 to 150,000 clones, roughly 88% of them singletons. Sequenced material: PBMCs. Receptors were obtained from a woman in her thirties or forties in good health and CMV-seronegative.

This clone appeared a single time. V is TRBV29-1 and J is TRBJ2-1; 9 nucleotides align to TRBD2. Trimming at V came to 8 bases and at J to 9 bases, leaving 14 bases not matched to a gene. The CDR3 consists of 14 residues. Germline CDR1 is SQVTM and CDR2 is ANQGSEA. This CDR3 reads CSYVPTRRGGEQFF. CDR3 in DNA: TGCAGCTATGTCCCCACTCGGCGGGGGGGTGAGCAGTTCTTC.

The chain carries TRBV6-5 and TRBJ1-2, with D tentatively TRBD1 (5 bases). Germline V lookup: CDR1 MNHEY, CDR2 SVGAGI. Trimming left V 0 bases short and J 4 bases short, with 12 bases between. CDR3 length: 15 residues. Written as DNA, the CDR3 is TGTGCCAGCAGTTACTCGACGGGGGGAGCCTATGGCTACACCTTC. Its translation: CASSYSTGGAYGYTF.

The chain combines TRBV13 with TRBJ2-3; 9 bases line up with TRBD2. The germline CDR1 and CDR2 sequences are PRHDT and FYEKMQ (reference sequence). Trimming took 1 base from V and 5 from J; bases not matched to a gene: 7. The CDR3 extends over 16 amino acids. The CDR3 loop is CASSLALAGSGDTQYF. In nucleotides, the CDR3 is TGTGCCAGCAGCTTAGCCCTAGCGGGATCGGGAGATACGCAGTATTTT.

The gene calls are TRBV6-5 and TRBJ2-2; TRBD2 matches at 7 bases. The CDR3 has 15 residues. V gave up 3 bases and J gave up 4 bases; unmatched junction bases: 5. CDR1 and CDR2 (germline): MNHEY, SVGAGI. This CDR3 reads CASSYPGTTTGELFF. The CDR3 region has the DNA TGTGCCAGCAGTTATCCCGGGACTACCACCGGGGAGCTGTTTTTT.

The chain carries TRBV9 and TRBJ2-1, with 9 bases identical to TRBD2. There are 16 residues in the CDR3. CDR1 SGDLS and CDR2 YYNGEE come from the germline V gene. V gave up 4 bases and J gave up 6 bases; unmatched junction bases: 11. In nucleotides, the CDR3 is TGTGCCAGCAGCCTCGCCCTAGCGGGGTTCGGCAATGAGCAGTTCTTC. Amino acids: CASSLALAGFGNEQFF. Based on the CDR3 plus reference TRBV9 and TRBJ2-1, the full variable domain is DSGVTQTPKHLITATGQRVTLRCSPRSGDLSVYWYQQSLDQGLQFLIQYYNGEERAKGNILERFSAQQFPDLHSELNLSSLELGDSALYFCASSLALAGFGNEQFFGPGTRLTVL.

This rearrangement joins TRBV7-2 to TRBJ2-1; TRBD2 aligns across 11 bases. The germline gives CDR1 SGHTA, CDR2 FQGNSA. The trim removed 5 bases at V and 7 bases at J, leaving 10 bases unmatched. The CDR3 is 16 residues long. In DNA form, the CDR3 reads TGTGCCAGCAGCGCTCCGGGACTAGCGGTTTTAAATGAGCAGTTCTTC. Translation: CASSAPGLAVLNEQFF.

The genes are TRBV2 and TRBJ2-7, with D possibly TRBD2 on 6 matching bases. Trimming removed 5 bases at V and 5 bases at J, with 7 bases between. CDR1 is SNHLY and CDR2 is FYNNEI in the germline V gene. The CDR3 sequence is 11 residues long. This CDR3 reads CASSRRDEQYF. CDR3 in DNA: TGTGCCAGCAGTCGGAGGGACGAGCAGTACTTC.

J is TRBJ1-1 and V is TRBV5-1; the D is unclear. Deletions cut 0 bases from V and 7 bases from J, with 13 bases between. This CDR3 comprises 14 residues. Per the germline V gene, CDR1 is SGHRS and CDR2 is YFSETQ. The CDR3 nucleotides are TGCGCCAGCAGCTTGGCCGGGGAGGGTATTGAAGCTTTCTTT. Encoded protein: CASSLAGEGIEAFF.

The chain combines TRBV20-1 with TRBJ2-7, with no clear D. Trimming removed 6 bases from V and 1 base from J, with 7 bases in between. The CDR3 contains 11 residues. CDR1 and CDR2 (germline): DFQATT, SNEGSKA (reference sequence). The CDR3 spells CSAGSSYEQYF. The CDR3 bases are TGCAGTGCCGGGTCTTCCTACGAGCAGTACTTC.

The CDR3 coding sequence is TGTGCCAGCAGCTTAGCGGGAGCTGGCGAGACCCAGTACTTC. This translates into CASSLAGAGETQYF. The genes are TRBV5-6 and TRBJ2-5; 8 positions agree with TRBD2. Trimming removed 2 bases from V and 5 bases from J; junction bases left unmatched: 5. From germline, CDR1 is SGHDT and CDR2 YYEEEE. The CDR3 contains 14 residues.

The chain couples TRBV20-1 to TRBJ2-3, with a tentative D call TRBD2 (6 bases). Germline V lookup: CDR1 DFQATT, CDR2 SNEGSKA (reference sequence). Trimming took off 6 bases at V and 10 bases at J, with 14 bases between the two ends. The CDR3 totals 11 residues. CDR3 residues: CSASGGPAQYF. The CDR3 nucleotides read TGCAGTGCCAGTGGAGGGCCTGCGCAGTATTTT.

The chain couples TRBV11-2 to TRBJ1-6; D is possibly TRBD1 (6 bases). Per germline, CDR1 SGHAT and CDR2 FQNNGV. The CDR3 consists of 13 residues. Trimming left V 6 bases short and J 10 bases short, with 13 bases between. CDR3 sequence: CASRPGQPSPLHF. As DNA, the CDR3 is TGTGCCAGCAGACCAGGACAGCCCTCACCCCTCCACTTT.

V gene TRBV18 combines with J gene TRBJ2-5; 8 positions match TRBD1. Germline V CDR1 and CDR2: KGHSH, LQKENI. V lost 0 bases, J lost 5 bases, and 11 bases stayed unmatched. The CDR3 extends over 17 amino acids. The CDR3 DNA reads TGTGCCAGCTCACCACCTGGGACAGGCGGGGTTTGGGAGACCCAGTACTTC. As protein: CASSPPGTGGVWETQYF.

This rearrangement joins TRBV5-1 to TRBJ1-3; D may be TRBD1 (6 bases). The CDR3 consists of 14 residues. Germline assignment: CDR1 SGHRS and CDR2 YFSETQ. The germline V and J ends were trimmed by 2 bases and 2 bases, with 8 bases remaining between them. Here the CDR3 reads CASSLDRTGNTIYF. CDR3 coding DNA: TGCGCCAGCAGCTTAGACAGGACTGGAAACACCATATATTTT.

The genes are TRBV5-6 and TRBJ2-3; D remains ambiguous. There are 14 residues in the CDR3. Germline CDR1 SGHDT, CDR2 YYEEEE. V gave up 4 bases and J gave up 3 bases, with 12 bases separating them. As DNA, the CDR3 is TGTGCCAGCAGCCAACCCCCTATGACAGATACGCAGTATTTT. Encoded protein: CASSQPPMTDTQYF.

In its sample, this clone was seen a few times. The J gene is TRBJ2-5, the V gene TRBV28; TRBD1 matches 7 bases. The last part of the DNA fits TRBJ2-7 better; the J call may be wrong. Germline V gene data show CDR1 as MDHEN and CDR2 as SYDVKM. This CDR3 contains 16 residues. This CDR3 reads CASSASTGNPLLEQYF. In DNA form, the CDR3 reads TGTGCCAGCAGTGCCTCGACAGGGAATCCCCTCCTCGAGCAGTACTTC.

The J gene is TRBJ2-7, the V gene TRBV10-3; D is ambiguous. This CDR3 has 13 amino acids. V was pared by 3 bases and J by 6 bases, with 12 bases between. Germline V lookup: CDR1 ENHRY, CDR2 SYGVKD. The DNA for the CDR3 is TGTGCCATCAGTGACCTTCCCGGAGTCGAGCAGTACTTC. Protein sequence: CAISDLPGVEQYF.

The chain has TRBV5-1 and TRBJ1-4, with D hard to call. This CDR3 spans 13 amino acids. Trimming pared 3 bases from V and 5 bases from J, leaving 8 bases between. Germline V CDR1 and CDR2: SGHRS, YFSETQ. The CDR3 coding sequence is TGCGCCAGCAGCTCGGGGAACAATGAAAAACTGTTTTTT. Encoded protein: CASSSGNNEKLFF.

This chain links TRBV5-4 with TRBJ1-1; D gene unclear. Germline V gene sequence: CDR1 SGHNT, CDR2 YYREEE (reference sequence). The CDR3 contains 15 residues. Trimming took 4 bases from V and 0 from J, leaving 13 bases between them. The CDR3 spells CASSKQPGMNTEAFF. CDR3 nucleotides: TGTGCCAGCAGCAAACAACCGGGGATGAACACTGAAGCTTTCTTT.

The chain links TRBV25-1 to TRBJ1-4, with D possibly matching TRBD1 (5 bases). Trimming cost V 3 bases and J 1 base, with 6 bases left between them. The CDR3 totals 14 residues. From germline, CDR1 is MGHDK and CDR2 SYGVNS. CDR3 sequence: CASSEGGTNEKLFF. CDR3 DNA sequence: TGTGCCAGCAGTGAGGGGGGAACTAATGAAAAACTGTTTTTT.

The V and J genes are TRBV29-1 and TRBJ2-7; a weak D match, TRBD1 (5 bases). The V end was cut by 4 bases, the J end by 1 base, with 5 bases between. CDR1 is SQVTM and CDR2 is ANQGSEA in the germline V gene. The CDR3 covers 11 residues. The CDR3: CSVGQSYEQYF. In nucleotides, the CDR3 is TGCAGCGTTGGACAGTCCTACGAGCAGTACTTC.

This rearrangement joins TRBV11-3 to TRBJ2-7, with a possible D match to TRBD2 (5 bases). This CDR3 has 13 amino acids. V was pared by 5 bases and J by 3 bases, with 11 bases between. CDR1 and CDR2 (germline): SGHNT, YENEEA. CDR3 sequence reads: CASSIRGLYEQYF. The CDR3 DNA sequence: TGTGCCAGCAGCATCCGGGGTCTCTACGAGCAGTACTTC.

J is TRBJ2-1 and V is TRBV7-2; 10 bases line up with TRBD1. In germline, CDR1 is SGHTA, CDR2 FQGNSA. The CDR3 sequence is 19 residues long. J gave up 10 bases and V 5 bases, and 23 bases lay outside the gene matches. Here the CDR3 reads CASSQPGQGRGALRGEQFF. The CDR3 DNA is TGTGCCAGCAGCCAACCGGGACAGGGGCGCGGGGCCCTCCGGGGGGAGCAGTTCTTC.